A selection of T cell receptor beta chains follows, all from one sample in a study of CD8 T cells in ankylosing spondylitis. One entry per CDR3 protein, called by TCRdb with MiXCR from the 5' RACE reads. This sample carries more than 30,000 distinct CDR3 sequences, around an eighth of them seen once, and the ten largest clones take 32%. The sequenced sample was synovial fluid, either unsorted or a sorted T cell fraction (not recorded which). These receptors all stem from a male donor with ankylosing spondylitis. The CDR3 runs from the conserved cysteine through the conserved F or W. Fields, in order: V gene, D gene, clone size, J gene, CDR3 protein, CDR3 DNA. A D gene is named only where the DNA matches it firmly. The size entry is marked missing in some rows and otherwise reads once, few, many or a size class.

v_call: TRBV2; d_call: -; clone_size: -; j_call: TRBJ1-1; cdr3_aa: CASSEPREMNTEAFF; cdr3_nt: TGTGCCAGCAGCGAACCTCGGGAGATGAACACTGAAGCTTTCTTT
v_call: TRBV18; d_call: -; clone_size: -; j_call: TRBJ2-7; cdr3_aa: CASSPLTGEAYEQYF; cdr3_nt: TGTGCCAGCTCACCACTTACAGGGGAGGCCTACGAGCAGTACTTC
v_call: TRBV4-2; d_call: -; clone_size: -; j_call: TRBJ2-5; cdr3_aa: CASSQEVMGGPETQYF; cdr3_nt: TGTGCCAGCAGCCAAGAAGTTATGGGGGGCCCAGAGACCCAGTACTTC
v_call: TRBV15; d_call: -; clone_size: many; j_call: TRBJ2-3; cdr3_aa: CATSRDGGTDTQYF; cdr3_nt: TGTGCCACCAGCAGAGATGGGGGCACAGATACGCAGTATTTT
v_call: TRBV6-5; d_call: -; clone_size: few; j_call: TRBJ2-2; cdr3_aa: CASSFSPGLNTGELFF; cdr3_nt: TGTGCCAGCAGTTTTTCTCCGGGACTTAACACCGGGGAGCTGTTTTTT
v_call: TRBV4-3; d_call: -; clone_size: few; j_call: TRBJ2-7; cdr3_aa: CASSQDREGPYEQYF; cdr3_nt: TGCGCCAGCAGCCAAGATCGAGAGGGACCCTACGAGCAGTACTTC
v_call: TRBV28; d_call: -; clone_size: few; j_call: TRBJ1-5; cdr3_aa: CASSYPGPYSNQPQHF; cdr3_nt: TGTGCCAGCAGCTACCCGGGCCCTTATAGCAATCAGCCCCAGCATTTT
v_call: TRBV30; d_call: TRBD1; clone_size: many; j_call: TRBJ1-2; cdr3_aa: CAWSFNDRGGSYTF; cdr3_nt: TGTGCCTGGAGCTTTAACGACAGGGGAGGGAGCTACACCTTC
v_call: TRBV7-2; d_call: -; clone_size: few; j_call: TRBJ2-7; cdr3_aa: CASSLAGFYEQYF; cdr3_nt: TGTGCCAGCAGCTTAGCTGGGTTCTACGAGCAGTACTTC
v_call: TRBV19; d_call: -; clone_size: few; j_call: TRBJ2-1; cdr3_aa: CASSTRGTFNEQFF; cdr3_nt: TGTGCCAGTAGTACCCGTGGGACCTTCAATGAGCAGTTCTTC
v_call: TRBV4-3; d_call: TRBD2; clone_size: medium-sized; j_call: TRBJ2-3; cdr3_aa: CASSQDMSAGADTQYF; cdr3_nt: TGCGCCAGCAGCCAAGACATGAGTGCGGGGGCAGATACGCAGTATTTT
v_call: TRBV4-1; d_call: TRBD1; clone_size: -; j_call: TRBJ2-7; cdr3_aa: CASSQASGTDTYEQYF; cdr3_nt: TGCGCCAGCAGCCAAGCCTCCGGGACAGATACCTACGAGCAGTACTTC
v_call: TRBV28; d_call: -; clone_size: -; j_call: TRBJ2-5; cdr3_aa: CASSLMGTRNQETQYF; cdr3_nt: TGTGCCAGCAGTTTAATGGGCACCCGAAACCAAGAGACCCAGTACTTC
v_call: TRBV4-1; d_call: TRBD1; clone_size: -; j_call: TRBJ1-6; cdr3_aa: CASSHSGTENSPLHF; cdr3_nt: TGCGCCAGCAGCCACTCCGGGACAGAAAATTCACCCCTCCACTTT
v_call: TRBV5-1; d_call: TRBD2; clone_size: many; j_call: TRBJ2-1; cdr3_aa: CASSFAGGSNEQFF; cdr3_nt: TGCGCCAGCAGCTTCGCGGGAGGCTCCAATGAGCAGTTCTTC
v_call: TRBV7-9; d_call: -; clone_size: -; j_call: TRBJ2-1; cdr3_aa: CASRVAQEQFF; cdr3_nt: TGTGCCAGCAGGGTAGCACAGGAGCAGTTCTTC
v_call: TRBV20-1; d_call: -; clone_size: -; j_call: TRBJ2-5; cdr3_aa: CSARDKKRGVETQYF; cdr3_nt: TGCAGTGCTAGAGATAAGAAGAGAGGGGTGGAGACCCAGTACTTC
v_call: TRBV3-1; d_call: -; clone_size: many; j_call: TRBJ2-1; cdr3_aa: CASSPGDAAYNEQFF; cdr3_nt: TGTGCCAGCAGCCCGGGTGACGCTGCCTACAATGAGCAGTTCTTC
v_call: TRBV6-1; d_call: TRBD2; clone_size: many; j_call: TRBJ2-1; cdr3_aa: CASNQLAGGANEQFF; cdr3_nt: TGTGCCAGCAACCAGCTAGCGGGAGGGGCCAATGAGCAGTTCTTC
v_call: TRBV28; d_call: -; clone_size: few; j_call: TRBJ1-5; cdr3_aa: CASSLLGVYQPQHF; cdr3_nt: TGTGCCAGCAGTTTATTAGGCGTTTATCAGCCCCAGCATTTT
v_call: TRBV28; d_call: TRBD2; clone_size: few; j_call: TRBJ2-1; cdr3_aa: CASSLYLAGVRDLLNEQFF; cdr3_nt: TGTGCCAGCAGTTTATACCTAGCGGGAGTTCGGGATCTTCTCAATGAGCAGTTCTTC
v_call: TRBV5-5; d_call: -; clone_size: many; j_call: TRBJ1-2; cdr3_aa: CASSPWRGSGYGYTF; cdr3_nt: TGTGCCAGCAGCCCCTGGCGGGGGTCGGGCTATGGCTACACCTTC